These 9 T cell receptor beta chains share one sample of origin, sequenced in a study of T cells in Graves' hyperthyroidism and ophthalmopathy. TCR beta CDR3 regions were amplified from RNA transcripts. Carried out on the TCR CDR3, a first-round RT-PCR used the HTBI primer set. MiXCR, run by TCRdb on the multiplex PCR reads, gives a single entry per CDR3 protein. The profile shows approximately 690,000 distinct CDR3 sequences, roughly 20% of them singletons. Sequenced material: blood. These receptors were collected from a man aged 25 to 40 with Graves' ophthalmopathy.

Comments on this clonotype: One junction end disagrees with the germline gene, perhaps due to a read error. J is TRBJ2-1 and V is TRBV12-3 or TRBV12-4; 7 nucleotides agree with TRBD2. This CDR3 region has 15 residues. The CDR3 region is CASSPLAASYNEQFF. The CDR3 DNA is TGTGCTAGCAGTCCCCTAGCGGCCTCCTACAATGAGCAGTTCTTC.

A note on this clonotype: Possible read error: a much larger clone is one base away. V usage is TRBV28 and J usage is TRBJ1-4, with unresolved D. V was clipped by 8 bases and J by 8 bases, with 18 bases between them. This CDR3 is built from 14 residues. CDR1 is MDHEN and CDR2 is SYDVKM in the germline V gene. CDR3 sequence (DNA): TGTGCCAGCGCCCCTTTGGAGGGAAGCGAAAAACTGTTTTTT. Its protein is CASAPLEGSEKLFF.

The sample holds a few counts of this clonotype. This chain links TRBV27 with TRBJ2-7; weak D call: TRBD1 (7 bases). V lost 7 bases and J lost 7, with 20 bases in between. Germline V CDR1 and CDR2: MNHEY, SMNVEV (reference sequence). This CDR3 is 14 amino acids long. This CDR3 is CASIASTGAGEQYF. The CDR3 nucleotides are TGTGCCAGCATCGCTTCCACAGGGGCGGGGGAGCAGTACTTC.

On this clonotype itself: Mismatch with germline at one junction end may stem from a read error. The rearrangement joins TRBV5-1 to TRBJ2-2; perhaps TRBD1 as D (6 bases). Per the germline V gene, CDR1 is SGHRS and CDR2 is YFSETQ. CDR3 size: 14 residues. The CDR3 sequence: CASSPRDIPGELFF. In nucleotides, the CDR3 is TGTGCCAGCAGCCCTCGGGACATACCCGGGGAGCTGTTTTTT. The full variable domain, its missing parts supplied by reference TRBV5-1 and TRBJ2-2, is KAGVTQTPRYLIKTRGQQVTLSCSPISGHRSVSWYQQTPGQGLQFLFEYFSETQRNKGNFPGRFSGRQFSNSRSEMNVSTLELGDSALYLCASSPRDIPGELFFGEGSRLTVL.

As for this clonotype: A junction boundary mismatches the germline segment, possibly from a read error. V usage is TRBV7-9 and J usage is TRBJ2-7; 10 bases agree with TRBD1. Per the germline V gene, CDR1 is SEHNR and CDR2 is FQNEAQ (reference sequence). This CDR3 is 15 amino acids long. The CDR3: CASSAGTGDYYGQYF. The CDR3 nucleotides are TGTGCCAGCAGCGCCGGGACAGGGGATTACTACGGGCAGTACTTC.

This clonotype was observed many times. The rearrangement uses TRBV20-1 and TRBJ1-2; D perhaps matches TRBD1 (6 bases). Germline CDR1 DFQATT, CDR2 SNEGSKA (reference sequence). Trimming took 4 bases from V and 6 from J, leaving 18 bases between them. CDR3 size: 14 residues. The CDR3 bases are TGCAGTGCTAACCACCCCGGGACATCCCATGGCTACACCTTC. Translation: CSANHPGTSHGYTF.

This clonotype was counted between two and nine times. The rearrangement joins TRBV3-1 to TRBJ1-5; D is possibly TRBD1 (6 bases). The ends were cut back, 0 bases at V and 3 bases at J, with 12 bases in the middle. CDR1 and CDR2 from the germline V gene are LGHDT and YNNKEL (reference sequence). The CDR3 sequence is 16 residues long. The CDR3 reads CASSQDGAGVNQPQHF. CDR3 DNA: TGTGCCAGCAGCCAAGATGGTGCAGGGGTCAATCAGCCCCAGCATTTT.

A remark on this clonotype: Being one base from a much bigger clone, this may be a read error. V is TRBV27 and J is TRBJ2-7; D is ambiguous. The CDR3 extends over 14 amino acids. Trimming removed 0 bases from V and 7 bases from J, with 13 bases in between. Germline values: CDR1 MNHEY, CDR2 SMNVEV (reference sequence). The CDR3 DNA is TGTGCCAGCAGTTTATCGACGGACGGTCGGGAGCAGTACTTC. Translation gives CASSLSTDGREQYF.

This clonotype has a handful of counts. A clone one base away is much larger, so this may be a read error. V and J are TRBV3-1 and TRBJ1-1, with no clear D. Trimming shortened V by 4 bases and J by 6 bases, and 21 bases separated the two germline ends. In germline, CDR1 is LGHDT, CDR2 YNNKEL (reference sequence). This CDR3 spans 16 amino acids. The DNA for the CDR3 is TGTGCCAGCAGCCGTACGGTGCGTTTCGGCCAGCCTGAAGCTTTCTTT. Translation: CASSRTVRFGQPEAFF.